This TCR beta chain was recovered during a study of T cell changes during pregnancy in multiple sclerosis (dated by TCRdb to the late 2010s). Study-wide context: Changes in the T cell repertoire over the course of pregnancy were examined in this study in women with multiple sclerosis.

Preparation of the library involved the immunoSEQ multiplex PCR assay. TCRdb took this table from immuneACCESS and kept in-frame rearrangements with V and J called. Such tables lack part of the clones; where checked against another copy, unresolved V genes explain under half of the gap, and the rest is unexplained. The sample includes 71,000 or so clones, with roughly nine tenths observed a single time. The ten largest clones add up to 1.2% of the sample. CDR1 and CDR2 are read off the germline V gene (reference sequence) as MNHNY and SVGAGI. From the cysteine up to the phenylalanine, the CDR3 has a length of 16 residues. Solely the CDR3 DNA is kept, with 48 bases framed from the first base. From V the trimming removes 2 bases and from J it removes 6 bases, while the gene matches leave 11 bases of the junction unaccounted for. This clone came up once. It lacks a known antigen. Base qualities were left out, and no much larger clone turns up one base away.

Source: peripheral blood, taken in the third trimester of pregnancy. The sequence was collected from a female donor with multiple sclerosis, enrolled in a pregnancy study. The sequence is built from TRBV6-6 and TRBJ2-3, and 7 junctional nucleotides match TRBD2. The CDR3 protein sequence reads: CASSYGPSGGGDTQYF. The DNA is as follows: TGTGCCAGCAGTTACGGGCCTAGCGGTGGGGGGGATACGCAGTATTTT.